These 24 T cell receptor beta chains originate from one sample sequenced in a study of T-cell reconstitution after alpha-beta-depleted transplantation in children. Unique molecular identifiers were used to barcode this TCRbeta library. TCRdb called the PCR reads again in MiXCR, with one record for every CDR3 protein. This table holds 250,000 to 300,000 distinct CDR3 sequences, almost 10% found once. Specimen: PBMCs from the stem cell graft donor, collected from the stem cell graft. The receptor source for this set is a human donor who donated a stem cell graft to a child with SCID.

A few counts support this clonotype. The V call is TRBV25-1, the J call TRBJ2-5, with 8 nucleotides matching TRBD2. The CDR3 sequence is 17 residues long. Looked up from germline, CDR1 is MGHDK and CDR2 is SYGVNS. Trimming removed 2 bases from V and 4 bases from J; junction bases left unmatched: 12. The CDR3 sequence is CASSEGTASGPLETQYF. The CDR3 DNA follows: TGTGCCAGCAGTGAAGGGACGGCTAGCGGGCCCCTAGAGACCCAGTACTTC. The full variable domain, rest sourced from reference TRBV25-1 and TRBJ2-5, is EADIYQTPRYLVIGTGKKITLECSQTMGHDKMYWYQQDPGMELHLIHYSYGVNSTEKGDLSSESTVSRIRTEHFPLTLESARPSHTSQYLCASSEGTASGPLETQYFGPGTRLLVL.

Ten or more counts support this clonotype. The CDR3 loop reads CASVRRYQETQYF. Here the CDR3 DNA reads TGTGCCAGCGTACGTCGTTACCAAGAGACCCAGTACTTC. The chain employs TRBV12-3 or TRBV12-4 and TRBJ2-5; D gene uncertain. V dropped 8 bases and J dropped 0 bases, with 10 bases sitting between them. The CDR3 runs to 13 residues.

A few counts support this clonotype. The rearrangement links TRBV7-8 to TRBJ2-1; TRBD2 is a possible D gene (5 bases). Germline-derived CDR1 and CDR2 are SGHVS and FQNEAQ. The CDR3 extends over 14 amino acids. Trimming took off 1 base at V and 4 bases at J, with 8 bases between the two ends. The CDR3, as DNA: TGTGCCAGCAGCTTAGTGCCGGGGTACAATGAGCAGTTCTTC. This codes for CASSLVPGYNEQFF.

This clonotype was counted only a few times. CDR3 in DNA: TGTGCCAGCAGTTGGAACACTATTCAGTACTTC. Translation gives CASSWNTIQYF. The V call is TRBV12-3 or TRBV12-4, the J call TRBJ2-4; D is undetermined. V gave up 4 bases and J gave up 10 bases, with 8 bases separating them. The CDR3 is made up of 11 amino acids.

In its sample, this clonotype was seen many times. The chain employs TRBV7-8 and TRBJ2-5; D is undetermined. The germline CDR1 and CDR2 sequences are SGHVS and FQNEAQ. The CDR3 loop spans 13 amino acids. V was cut by 1 base and J by 4 bases, with 7 bases left in between. CDR3 in amino acids: CASSLVLTETQYF. CDR3 nucleotide sequence: TGTGCCAGCAGCTTAGTACTGACAGAGACCCAGTACTTC.

This clonotype was picked up many times. The genes are TRBV10-3 and TRBJ1-6; tentatively, D is TRBD1 (6 bases). This CDR3 has 15 residues. In germline, CDR1 is ENHRY, CDR2 SYGVKD. Between the trimmed V and J ends, which lost 2 bases and 6 bases, there was a span of 11 bases. Here the CDR3 DNA reads TGTGCCATCAGTGAGGGGCAGGGGAGTAATTCACCCCTCCACTTT. The encoded protein is CAISEGQGSNSPLHF.

This clonotype was seen a handful of times. One end of the junction fails to match germline, which may point to a read error. This chain uses TRBV7-7 with TRBJ2-2, with D possibly being TRBD1 (5 bases). Germline loops: CDR1 SSHAT, CDR2 FNYEAQ (reference sequence). This CDR3 region has 16 residues. The CDR3 bases are TGTGCTAGCAGACCATTGGCAGGGAAAAACACCGGGGAGCTGTTTTTT. Amino acids: CASRPLAGKNTGELFF.

V and J are TRBV5-1 and TRBJ2-3, with 12 nucleotides matching TRBD2. J gave up 6 bases and V 3 bases, and 8 bases lay outside the gene matches. Looked up from germline, CDR1 is SGHRS and CDR2 is YFSETQ. The CDR3 runs to 16 residues. CDR3 in amino acids: CASSWGTSGCRDTQYF. CDR3 nucleotides: TGCGCCAGCAGCTGGGGGACTAGCGGGTGTCGGGATACGCAGTATTTT.

This clonotype came up a few times. CDR3 DNA: TGTGCCAGCAGCGACGGGACATCCTACAATGAGCAGTTCTTC. This codes for CASSDGTSYNEQFF. This sequence joins TRBV6-1 and TRBJ2-1; possibly TRBD1 for D (6 bases). In germline, CDR1 is MNHNS, CDR2 SASEGT. The CDR3 has 14 residues. V was pared by 6 bases and J by 1 base, with 10 bases between.

This clonotype has just a few counts. The chain joins TRBV5-1 to TRBJ1-6; weak D call: TRBD1 (6 bases). CDR3 length: 14 residues. The germline CDR1 and CDR2 sequences are SGHRS and YFSETQ. Trimming left V 0 bases short and J 7 bases short, with 8 bases between. DNA for the CDR3: TGCGCCAGCAGCTTGGGGGACAACAATTCACCCCTCCACTTT. Translation gives CASSLGDNNSPLHF.

J is TRBJ1-1 and V is TRBV10-3; D gene ambiguous. The V gene's germline CDR1 is ENHRY and CDR2 SYGVKD. This CDR3 spans 17 amino acids. Trimming pared 9 bases from V and 0 bases from J, leaving 23 bases between. For the CDR3, the DNA is TGTGCCATGGAAGAGCGTCGGGCGCACATCATGAACACTGAAGCTTTCTTT. Translation gives CAMEERRAHIMNTEAFF.

This clonotype was seen many times. The chain uses TRBV5-1 and TRBJ1-1; D ambiguous. This CDR3 region has 14 residues. Germline V gives CDR1 SGHRS, CDR2 YFSETQ. Trimming removed 0 bases at V and 4 bases at J, with 10 bases between. CDR3: CASSLAMSGTEAFF. CDR3 DNA: TGCGCCAGCAGCTTGGCCATGTCGGGCACTGAAGCTTTCTTT. The full variable domain, with the rest looked up from reference TRBV5-1 and TRBJ1-1, is KAGVTQTPRYLIKTRGQQVTLSCSPISGHRSVSWYQQTPGQGLQFLFEYFSETQRNKGNFPGRFSGRQFSNSRSEMNVSTLELGDSALYLCASSLAMSGTEAFFGQGTRLTVV.

This clonotype was observed a few times. This chain joins TRBV12-3 or TRBV12-4 and TRBJ2-5, with D unresolved. The CDR3 runs 13 residues. Trimming left V 5 bases short and J 2 bases short, with 9 bases between. Here the CDR3 reads CASSKIPQETQYF. CDR3 in DNA: TGTGCCAGCAGTAAAATTCCGCAAGAGACCCAGTACTTC.

This clonotype was counted at least ten times. The CDR3 region is CASSQDRRVEDEQYF. CDR3 nucleotides: TGTGCCAGCAGCCAAGATCGGCGGGTTGAAGACGAGCAGTACTTC. J is TRBJ2-7 and V is TRBV3-1; D perhaps matches TRBD2 (5 bases). Trimming stripped 0 bases from V and 5 bases from J, with 14 bases between. The CDR3 sequence is 15 residues long. The germline gives CDR1 LGHDT, CDR2 YNNKEL (reference sequence).

V and J are TRBV9 and TRBJ2-2; D perhaps matches TRBD2 (7 bases). The CDR3 runs 16 residues. Germline V gene lookup returns CDR1 SGDLS and CDR2 YYNGEE. Trimming took 0 bases from V and 2 from J, leaving 11 bases between them. In DNA, the CDR3 is TGTGCCAGCAGCGTAGATGGGGGGGCCAACACCGGGGAGCTGTTTTTT. Its translation is CASSVDGGANTGELFF.

This clonotype appeared a few times. J is TRBJ2-1 and V is TRBV14; 10 nucleotides agree with TRBD2. Germline-derived CDR1 and CDR2 are SGHDN and FVKESK. This CDR3 region has 15 residues. After removal of 2 bases from V and 7 bases from J, the junction contained 5 bases not matched to a gene. CDR3 loop: CASSQSSGGGNEQFF. The CDR3 DNA sequence: TGTGCCAGCAGCCAATCTAGCGGGGGCGGGAATGAGCAGTTCTTC.

This clonotype came up many times. The gene calls are TRBV12-3 or TRBV12-4 and TRBJ2-3; D is uncertain. With 6 bases removed from V and 0 bases from J, the gap between germline ends came to 7 bases. The CDR3 runs to 13 residues. This CDR3 reads CASRQMSTDTQYF. CDR3 DNA sequence: TGTGCCAGCAGGCAGATGAGCACAGATACGCAGTATTTT.

The chain uses TRBV12-3 or TRBV12-4 and TRBJ2-7; 10 bases match TRBD2. This CDR3 spans 18 amino acids. The J segment lost 2 bases and the V segment lost 2 bases, leaving 12 bases of the junction unmatched. Written as DNA, the CDR3 is TGTGCCAGCAGTTTACAGCGGCTAGCGGGGGTATCCCCCTACGAGCAGTACTTC. It translates to CASSLQRLAGVSPYEQYF.

The rearrangement joins TRBV5-4 to TRBJ2-5; 9 bases fit TRBD1. The length of the CDR3 is 15 residues. The ends lost 4 bases at V and 5 bases at J; junction bases unmatched: 9. Germline-derived CDR1 and CDR2 are SGHNT and YYREEE (reference sequence). The CDR3 bases are TGTGCCAGCAGCGCGGGGACAGGGAGATGGGAGACCCAGTACTTC. It specifies CASSAGTGRWETQYF.

This clonotype was seen a handful of times. J is TRBJ1-5 and V is TRBV6-4; perhaps TRBD1 as D (6 bases). In germline, CDR1 is MRHNA, CDR2 SNTAGT. Trimming cost V 6 bases and J 7 bases, with 13 bases left between them. This CDR3 is 13 amino acids long. This CDR3 is CASSREQGQPQHF. In DNA form, the CDR3 reads TGTGCCAGCAGCCGTGAACAGGGACAGCCCCAGCATTTT.

This clonotype was found a few times. The rearrangement links TRBV5-1 to TRBJ2-4; the D is unclear. CDR1 and CDR2 (germline): SGHRS, YFSETQ. Trimming removed 0 bases from V and 8 bases from J, with 9 bases in between. The CDR3 is 13 residues long. CDR3 loop: CASSLEQRHIQYF. The DNA for the CDR3 is TGCGCCAGCAGCTTGGAACAGAGGCACATTCAGTACTTC. The full variable domain, completed using reference TRBV5-1 and TRBJ2-4, is KAGVTQTPRYLIKTRGQQVTLSCSPISGHRSVSWYQQTPGQGLQFLFEYFSETQRNKGNFPGRFSGRQFSNSRSEMNVSTLELGDSALYLCASSLEQRHIQYFGAGTRLSVL.

The V gene is TRBV2, the J gene TRBJ2-7, with D perhaps TRBD1 (5 bases). Trimming stripped 7 bases from V and 5 bases from J, with 24 bases between. The germline gives CDR1 SNHLY, CDR2 FYNNEI. The CDR3 consists of 16 residues. CDR3 sequence: CASTIIQVRGANEQYF. The CDR3 DNA reads as TGTGCCAGCACCATAATACAGGTTAGAGGTGCCAACGAGCAGTACTTC.

The sample holds a few counts of this clonotype. V and J are TRBV18 and TRBJ2-7; possibly TRBD1 for D (6 bases). The CDR3 loop spans 13 amino acids. V gave up 4 bases and J gave up 6 bases, with 13 bases separating them. The germline V gene encodes CDR1 KGHSH and CDR2 LQKENI. This CDR3 is CASSLTGKSEQYF. In nucleotides, the CDR3 is TGTGCCAGCTCACTGACAGGCAAGAGCGAGCAGTACTTC.

This clonotype showed up many times. One junction end does not reproduce the germline sequence, and a read error may be involved. The rearrangement joins TRBV5-1 to TRBJ2-7; 8 bases are a match to TRBD1. The CDR3 sequence is 14 residues long. Per the germline V gene, CDR1 is SGHRS and CDR2 is YFSETQ. CDR3 amino acids: CASSLGQGGYEQYF. In nucleotides, the CDR3 is TGTGCTAGCAGCCTAGGACAGGGTGGGTACGAGCAGTACTTC.